This T cell receptor beta chain was found in a study of OX40 agonist ivuxolimab in advanced cancers. About the investigation overall: Ivuxolimab was a fully human IgG2 agonistic monoclonal antibody targeting the costimulatory receptor OX40 (CD134). In the dose-escalation cohort, around four fifths of patients were male, and the mean age was roughly 60 years with a range of roughly 20 to 79. Intravenous ivuxolimab was administered to patients every 2 weeks at six dose levels: 0.01, 0.1, 0.3, 1.5, 3 and 10 mg/kg. Three dose-escalation patients achieved partial responses, one with hepatocellular carcinoma and two with cutaneous melanoma. The monotherapy dose-escalation portion (N ≈ 50 patients) of the phase I ivuxolimab trial is reported in the paper. Of the approximately 50 patients in dose escalation, about 20 had hepatocellular carcinoma, some 15 had melanoma, 9 had renal cell carcinoma and 9 had head and neck cancer. Peripheral TCRbeta sequencing was intended to test whether TCR sequence diversity was altered and clonal T-cell expansion was caused by ivuxolimab. Prior anti-PD-1, anti-PD-L1 or anti-CTLA-4 therapy was permitted, and less than 45% of dose-escalation patients had received checkpoint inhibitors. The paper as a whole reports these results and caveats: Low levels of normalized T-cell clonal expansion were also shown by some nonresponding patients. The antigen specificity of the peripheral T cells that underwent clonal expansion was not determined. Partial responders in the 0.1-3.0 mg/kg groups had among the lowest normalized peripheral clonal expansion, especially among CD8+ T cells. At doses of 0.1 to 3.0 mg/kg, clonal expansion of both CD4+ and CD8+ T cells in blood was seen between baseline and week 6. After ivuxolimab, more expanded clones were found on average in CD8+ T cells than in CD4+ T cells.

The trial excluded patients who had a history of autoimmune disease or who were on systemic immunosuppression. Peripheral blood for TCR sequencing was collected from all dose cohorts at baseline, on cycle 4 day 1, and on cycle 7 day 1. The samples were drawn from a first-in-human, open-label, multicenter phase I dose-escalation trial of ivuxolimab. Adults with locally advanced or metastatic head and neck squamous cell, hepatocellular, melanoma or renal cell carcinoma were enrolled in the trial. Before TCR sequencing, CD4+ and CD8+ T cells were separately sorted from peripheral blood. As regards this clone: There is no known antigen for this receptor. Per-base quality was not reported, and no clone a single base away is much larger than it.

Genomic DNA was isolated from the sorted cells so that the TCRbeta CDR3 region could be sequenced. The immunoSEQ Assay was used for sequencing of TCRbeta CDR3 regions. TCRdb stores this immuneACCESS table with in-frame sequences only. Part of the clones is absent; in the studies checked, under half of the shortfall reflects unresolved V genes, and no reason is known for the rest. This sample has tens of thousands of clones in its table, and 80% to 90% of those were observed once. 1.5% to 2% of the sample belongs to the ten largest clones. Material: CD4+ or CD8+ T cells sorted from blood, obtained in a trial of the OX40 agonist ivuxolimab. The sequence was collected from an adult with an advanced solid tumor such as melanoma, head and neck, liver or kidney cancer.

The nucleotide sequence is given as TGTGCCAGCAGTAATAGCGGGGAATCCGGGGATACGCAGTATTTT. This yields the protein CASSNSGESGDTQYF. This chain joins TRBV28 to TRBJ2-3, with TRBD2 identical over 8 junction bases. The germline V end is reduced by 5 bases and the J end by 6 bases; junction bases left unmatched: 10. Inclusive of the bounding cysteine and phenylalanine, the CDR3 is 15 residues long. The kept DNA is CDR3 alone, 45 bases in frame from the first base. The germline V gene encodes CDR1 MDHEN and CDR2 SYDVKM. Full variable domain (CDR3 extended with the reference TRBV28 and TRBJ2-3 proteins): DVKVTQSSRYLVKRTGEKVFLECVQDMDHENMFWYRQDPGLGLRLIYFSYDVKMKEKGDIPEGYSVSREKKERFSLILESASTNQTSMYLCASSNSGESGDTQYFGPGTRLTVL.